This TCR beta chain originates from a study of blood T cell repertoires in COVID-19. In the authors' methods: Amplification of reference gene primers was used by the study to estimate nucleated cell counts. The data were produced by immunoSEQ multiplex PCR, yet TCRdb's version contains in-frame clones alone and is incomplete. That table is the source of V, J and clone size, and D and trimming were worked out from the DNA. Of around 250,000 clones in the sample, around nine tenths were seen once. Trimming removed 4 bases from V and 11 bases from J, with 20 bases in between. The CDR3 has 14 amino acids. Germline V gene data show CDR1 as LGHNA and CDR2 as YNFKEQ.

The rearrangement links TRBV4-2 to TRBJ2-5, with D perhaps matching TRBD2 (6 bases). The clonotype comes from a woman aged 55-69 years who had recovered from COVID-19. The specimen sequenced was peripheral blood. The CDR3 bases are TGTGCCAGCAGCCCCTCACTAGGACTAATCCTTCAGTACTTC. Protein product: CASSPSLGLILQYF.